The text below deals with one TCR beta chain. The antigen remains unidentified. Within the sample, other DNA sequences also encode this same CDR3. This sample is part of a study of shared clonotypes between healthy human individuals. Study-wide background: The study used three CD4 naive, three CD4 memory, two CD8 naive and one CD8 memory plate per donor.

The method was immunoSEQ multiplex PCR; TCRdb's version includes in-frame clones alone and lacks a portion of them. The sample has a few million clones, 85% to 95% seen once. Study-wide results and caveats: Four donors had 4% to 5% of their naive CD4 clonotypes in common.

Germline lookup yields CDR1 MNHEY and CDR2 SVGAGI. V was clipped by 6 bases and J by 2 bases, with 1 base between them. There are 11 residues in the CDR3. This receptor was taken from a man between 18 and 35 years old in good health. Some clones in this sample may be carry-over from other donors' samples. The sequencing sample was made of naive CD4+ T cells from PBMCs. Documented subset: CD45RA+ positively selected. The V call is TRBV6-5, the J call TRBJ2-2; D remains unclear. CDR3 loop: CASRNTGELFF. The CDR3, as DNA: TGTGCCAGCAGAAACACCGGGGAGCTGTTTTTT.